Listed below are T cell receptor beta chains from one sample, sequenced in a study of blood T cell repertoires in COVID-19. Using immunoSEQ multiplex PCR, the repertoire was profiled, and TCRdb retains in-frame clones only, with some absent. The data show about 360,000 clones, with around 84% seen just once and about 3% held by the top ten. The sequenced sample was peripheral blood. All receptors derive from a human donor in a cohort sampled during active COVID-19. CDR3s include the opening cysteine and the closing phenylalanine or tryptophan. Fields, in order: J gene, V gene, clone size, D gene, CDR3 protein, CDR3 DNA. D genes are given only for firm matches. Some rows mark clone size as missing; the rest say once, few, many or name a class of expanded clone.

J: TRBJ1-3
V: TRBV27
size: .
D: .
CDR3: CATAPDFPGAGNTIYF
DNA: TGTGCCACCGCTCCGGACTTCCCAGGGGCTGGAAACACCATATATTTT

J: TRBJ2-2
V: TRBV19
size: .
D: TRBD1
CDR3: CASSQGAGELFF
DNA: TGTGCCAGTAGCCAGGGGGCCGGGGAGCTGTTTTTT

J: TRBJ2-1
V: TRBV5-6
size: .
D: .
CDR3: CASSSGVRTYNEQFF
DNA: TGTGCCAGCAGTTCAGGGGTTCGAACCTACAATGAGCAGTTCTTC

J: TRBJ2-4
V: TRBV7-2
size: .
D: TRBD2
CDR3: CASSLGSSGGAKNIQYF
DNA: TGTGCCAGCAGCTTAGGAAGTAGCGGGGGGGCGAAAAACATTCAGTACTTC

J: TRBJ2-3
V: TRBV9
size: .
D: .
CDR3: CASSEAPTADTQYF
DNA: TGTGCCAGCAGCGAGGCCCCGACAGCCGATACGCAGTATTTT

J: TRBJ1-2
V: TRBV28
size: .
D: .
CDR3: CASVMTWGDYGYTF
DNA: TGTGCCAGCGTCATGACGTGGGGCGACTATGGCTACACCTTC

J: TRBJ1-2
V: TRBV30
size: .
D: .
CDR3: CAWSSGGGSGYTF
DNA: TGTGCCTGGAGTTCCGGGGGAGGGAGTGGCTACACCTTC

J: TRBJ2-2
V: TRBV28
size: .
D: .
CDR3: CASTTGGTANTGELFF
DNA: TGTGCCAGCACCACGGGCGGGACTGCGAACACCGGGGAGCTGTTTTTT

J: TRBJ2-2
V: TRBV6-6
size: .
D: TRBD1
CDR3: CASSAGQENTGELFF
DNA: TGTGCCAGCAGTGCGGGACAGGAGAACACCGGGGAGCTGTTTTTT

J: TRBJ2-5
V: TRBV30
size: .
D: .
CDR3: CAWSVGLVGETQYF
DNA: TGTGCCTGGAGTGTTGGTCTAGTCGGAGAGACCCAGTACTTC

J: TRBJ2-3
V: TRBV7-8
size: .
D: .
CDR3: CASSLLVGADTQYF
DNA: TGTGCCAGCAGCTTATTGGTGGGAGCAGATACGCAGTATTTT

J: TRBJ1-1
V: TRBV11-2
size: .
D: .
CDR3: CASSLDPGNTEAFF
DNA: TGTGCCAGCAGCTTAGATCCGGGGAACACTGAAGCTTTCTTT

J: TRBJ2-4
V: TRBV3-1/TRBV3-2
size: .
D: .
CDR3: CASSPGGSKNIQYF
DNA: TGTGCCAGCAGCCCTGGGGGGTCCAAAAACATTCAGTACTTC

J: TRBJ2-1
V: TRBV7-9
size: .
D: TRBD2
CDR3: CASRPGTRGYNEQFF
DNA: TGTGCCAGCAGGCCCGGGACTAGGGGATACAATGAGCAGTTCTTC

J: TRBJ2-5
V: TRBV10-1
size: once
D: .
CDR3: CASSGRRGETQYF
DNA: TGCGCCAGCAGTGGAAGGAGGGGAGAGACCCAGTACTTC

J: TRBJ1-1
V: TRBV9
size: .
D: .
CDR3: CASSVGGADREAFF
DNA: TGTGCCAGCAGCGTAGGCGGGGCCGACCGAGAAGCTTTCTTT

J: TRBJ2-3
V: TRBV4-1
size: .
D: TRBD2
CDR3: CASSQRLARTDTQYF
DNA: TGCGCCAGCAGCCAGAGACTAGCCCGCACAGATACGCAGTATTTT

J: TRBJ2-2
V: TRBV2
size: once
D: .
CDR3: CASSPNYAGELFF
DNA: TGTGCCAGCAGTCCTAACTATGCCGGGGAGCTGTTTTTT

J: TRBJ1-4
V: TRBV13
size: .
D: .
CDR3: CASSLMHYEKLFF
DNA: TGTGCCAGCAGCCTCATGCACTATGAAAAACTGTTTTTT

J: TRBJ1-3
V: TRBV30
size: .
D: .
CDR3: CASSDRLALGNTIYF
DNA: TGTGCCTCCTCGGACAGACTAGCTCTCGGAAACACCATATATTTT

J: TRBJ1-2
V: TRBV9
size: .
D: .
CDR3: CASSVDSNYGYTF
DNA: TGTGCCAGCAGCGTAGACTCTAACTATGGCTACACCTTC

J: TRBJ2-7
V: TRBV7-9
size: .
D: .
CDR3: CASSQSGPTYEQYF
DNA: TGTGCCAGCAGCCAGAGCGGGCCTACCTACGAGCAGTACTTC